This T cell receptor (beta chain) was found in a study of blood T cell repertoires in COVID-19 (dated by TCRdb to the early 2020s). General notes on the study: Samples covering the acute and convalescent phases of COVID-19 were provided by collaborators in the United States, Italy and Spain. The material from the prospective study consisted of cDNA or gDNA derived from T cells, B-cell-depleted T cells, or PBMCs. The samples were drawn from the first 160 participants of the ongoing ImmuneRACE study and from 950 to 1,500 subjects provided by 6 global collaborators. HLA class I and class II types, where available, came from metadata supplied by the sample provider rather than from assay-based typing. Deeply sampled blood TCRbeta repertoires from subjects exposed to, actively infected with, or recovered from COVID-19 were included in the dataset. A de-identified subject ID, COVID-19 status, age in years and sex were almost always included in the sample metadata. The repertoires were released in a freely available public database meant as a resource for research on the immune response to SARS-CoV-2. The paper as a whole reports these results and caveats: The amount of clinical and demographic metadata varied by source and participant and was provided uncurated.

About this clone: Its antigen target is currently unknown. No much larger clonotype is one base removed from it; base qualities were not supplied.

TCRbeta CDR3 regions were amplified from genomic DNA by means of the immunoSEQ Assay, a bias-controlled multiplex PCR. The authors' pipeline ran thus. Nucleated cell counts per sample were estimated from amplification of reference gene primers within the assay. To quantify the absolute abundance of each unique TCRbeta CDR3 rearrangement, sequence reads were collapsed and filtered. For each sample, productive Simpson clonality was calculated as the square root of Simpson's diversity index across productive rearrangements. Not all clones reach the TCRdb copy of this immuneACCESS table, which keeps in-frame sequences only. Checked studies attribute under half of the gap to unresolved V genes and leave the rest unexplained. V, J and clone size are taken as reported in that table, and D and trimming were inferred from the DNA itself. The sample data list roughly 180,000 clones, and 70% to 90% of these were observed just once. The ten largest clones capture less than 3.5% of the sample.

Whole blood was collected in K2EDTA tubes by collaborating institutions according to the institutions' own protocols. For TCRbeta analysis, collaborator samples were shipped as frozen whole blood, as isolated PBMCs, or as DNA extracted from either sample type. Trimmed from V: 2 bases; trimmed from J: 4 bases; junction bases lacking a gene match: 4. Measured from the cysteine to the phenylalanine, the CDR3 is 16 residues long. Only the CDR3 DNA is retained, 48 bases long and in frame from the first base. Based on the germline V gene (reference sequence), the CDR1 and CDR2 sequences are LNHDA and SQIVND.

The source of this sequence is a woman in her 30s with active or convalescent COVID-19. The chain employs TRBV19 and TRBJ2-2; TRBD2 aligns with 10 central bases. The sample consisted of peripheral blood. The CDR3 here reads CASSIRTSGSTGELFF. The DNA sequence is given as TGTGCCAGTAGTATACGGACTAGCGGTAGCACCGGGGAGCTGTTTTTT.